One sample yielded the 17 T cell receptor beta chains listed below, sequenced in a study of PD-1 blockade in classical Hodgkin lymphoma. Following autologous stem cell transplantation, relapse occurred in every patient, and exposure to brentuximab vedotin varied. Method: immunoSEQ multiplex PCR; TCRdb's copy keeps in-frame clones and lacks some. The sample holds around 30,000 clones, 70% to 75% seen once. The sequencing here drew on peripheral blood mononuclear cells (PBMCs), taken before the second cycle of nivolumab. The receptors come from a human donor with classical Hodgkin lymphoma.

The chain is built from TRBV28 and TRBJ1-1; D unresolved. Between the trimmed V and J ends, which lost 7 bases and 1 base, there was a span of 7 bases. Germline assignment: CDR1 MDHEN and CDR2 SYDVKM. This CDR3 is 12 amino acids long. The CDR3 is CASTSENTEAFF. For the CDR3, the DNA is TGTGCCAGCACATCAGAGAACACTGAAGCTTTCTTT. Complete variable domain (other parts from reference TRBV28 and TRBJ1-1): DVKVTQSSRYLVKRTGEKVFLECVQDMDHENMFWYRQDPGLGLRLIYFSYDVKMKEKGDIPEGYSVSREKKERFSLILESASTNQTSMYLCASTSENTEAFFGQGTRLTVV.

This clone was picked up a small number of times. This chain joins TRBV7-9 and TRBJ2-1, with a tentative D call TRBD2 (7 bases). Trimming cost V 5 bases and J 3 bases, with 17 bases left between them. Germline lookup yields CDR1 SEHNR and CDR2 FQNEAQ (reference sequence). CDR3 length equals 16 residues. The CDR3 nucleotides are TGTGCCAGCAGCCCCAGTTTAGGGGGGGACTACAATGAGCAGTTCTTC. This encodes CASSPSLGGDYNEQFF. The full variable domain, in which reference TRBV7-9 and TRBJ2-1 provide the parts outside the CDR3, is DTGVSQNPRHKITKRGQNVTFRCDPISEHNRLYWYRQTLGQGPEFLTYFQNEAQLEKSRLLSDRFSAERPKGSFSTLEIQRTEQGDSAMYLCASSPSLGGDYNEQFFGPGTRLTVL.

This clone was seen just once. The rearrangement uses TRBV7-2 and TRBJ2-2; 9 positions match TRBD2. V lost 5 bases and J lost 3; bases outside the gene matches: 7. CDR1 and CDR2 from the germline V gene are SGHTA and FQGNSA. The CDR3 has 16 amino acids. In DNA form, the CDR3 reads TGTGCCAGCAGCCCCGGTGGCGGGGGGGACACCGGGGAGCTGTTTTTT. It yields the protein CASSPGGGGDTGELFF.

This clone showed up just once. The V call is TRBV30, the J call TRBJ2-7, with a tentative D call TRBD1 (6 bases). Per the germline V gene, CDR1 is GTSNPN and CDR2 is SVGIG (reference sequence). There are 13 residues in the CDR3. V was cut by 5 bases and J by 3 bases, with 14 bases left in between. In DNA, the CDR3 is TGTGCCTGGGCCCTACAGGGATTCTACGAGCAGTACTTC. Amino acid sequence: CAWALQGFYEQYF.

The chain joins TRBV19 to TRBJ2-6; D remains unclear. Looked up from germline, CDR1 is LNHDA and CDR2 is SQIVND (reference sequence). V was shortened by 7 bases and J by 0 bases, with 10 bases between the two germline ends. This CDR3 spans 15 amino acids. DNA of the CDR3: TGTGCCAGTACCGCACAGAACTCTGGGGCCAACGTCCTGACTTTC. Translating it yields CASTAQNSGANVLTF.

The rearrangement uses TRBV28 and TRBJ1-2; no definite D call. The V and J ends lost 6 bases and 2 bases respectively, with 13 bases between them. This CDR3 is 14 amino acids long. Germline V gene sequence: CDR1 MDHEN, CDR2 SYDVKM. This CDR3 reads CASRESPANYGYTF. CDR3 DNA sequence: TGTGCCAGCAGGGAGTCGCCCGCGAACTATGGCTACACCTTC.

Here the CDR3 reads CASSVRGASTDTQYF. In nucleotides, the CDR3 is TGTGCCAGCAGCGTAAGGGGGGCGAGCACAGATACGCAGTATTTT. The chain links TRBV9 to TRBJ2-3; the D call may be TRBD1 or TRBD2 (6 bases each). Germline CDR1 SGDLS, CDR2 YYNGEE. V was pared by 1 base and J by 0 bases, with 9 bases between. This CDR3 spans 15 amino acids.

CDR3 amino acids: CATSRENLFNYGYTF. The CDR3 nucleotides read TGTGCCACCAGCAGAGAAAACCTCTTTAACTATGGCTACACCTTC. This rearrangement joins TRBV15 to TRBJ1-2, with D unclear. There are 15 residues in the CDR3. With 0 bases removed from V and 1 base from J, the gap between germline ends came to 9 bases. CDR1 is LNHNV and CDR2 is YYDKDF in the germline V gene (reference sequence).

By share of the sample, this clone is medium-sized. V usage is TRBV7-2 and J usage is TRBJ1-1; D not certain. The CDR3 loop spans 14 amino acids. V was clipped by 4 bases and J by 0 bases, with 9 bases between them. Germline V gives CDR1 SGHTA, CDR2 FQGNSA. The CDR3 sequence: CASSSTTLNTEAFF. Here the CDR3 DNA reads TGTGCCAGCAGCTCAACAACTTTGAACACTGAAGCTTTCTTT.

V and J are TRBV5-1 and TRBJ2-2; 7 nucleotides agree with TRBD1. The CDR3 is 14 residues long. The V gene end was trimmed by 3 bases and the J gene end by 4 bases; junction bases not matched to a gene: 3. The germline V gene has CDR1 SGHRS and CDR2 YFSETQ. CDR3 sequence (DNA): TGCGCCAGCAGCTCGTCAGGGGGCACCGGGGAGCTGTTTTTT. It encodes CASSSSGGTGELFF.

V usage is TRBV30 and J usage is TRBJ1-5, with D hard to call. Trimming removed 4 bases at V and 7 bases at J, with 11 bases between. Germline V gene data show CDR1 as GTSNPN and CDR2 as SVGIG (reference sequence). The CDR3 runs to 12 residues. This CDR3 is CAWNEADQPQHF. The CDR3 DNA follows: TGTGCCTGGAATGAGGCGGACCAGCCCCAGCATTTT.

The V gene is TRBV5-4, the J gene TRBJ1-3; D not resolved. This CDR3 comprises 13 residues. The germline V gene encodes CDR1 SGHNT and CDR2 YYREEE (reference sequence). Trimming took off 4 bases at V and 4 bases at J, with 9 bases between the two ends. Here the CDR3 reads CASSEGTGNTIYF. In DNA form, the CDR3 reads TGTGCCAGCAGCGAAGGTACCGGAAACACCATATATTTT.

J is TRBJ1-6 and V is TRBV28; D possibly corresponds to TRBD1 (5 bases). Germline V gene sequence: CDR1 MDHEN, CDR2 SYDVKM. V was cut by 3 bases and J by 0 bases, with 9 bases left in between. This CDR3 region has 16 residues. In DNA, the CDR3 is TGTGCCAGCAGTTTCTCAGGGAGCTCCTATAATTCACCCCTCCACTTT. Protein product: CASSFSGSSYNSPLHF.

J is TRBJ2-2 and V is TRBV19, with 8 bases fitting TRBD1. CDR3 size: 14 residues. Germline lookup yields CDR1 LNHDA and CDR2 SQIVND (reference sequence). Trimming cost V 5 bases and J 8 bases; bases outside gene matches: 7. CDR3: CASSADRVGGELFF. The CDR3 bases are TGTGCCAGTAGTGCGGACAGGGTCGGGGGGGAGCTGTTTTTT.

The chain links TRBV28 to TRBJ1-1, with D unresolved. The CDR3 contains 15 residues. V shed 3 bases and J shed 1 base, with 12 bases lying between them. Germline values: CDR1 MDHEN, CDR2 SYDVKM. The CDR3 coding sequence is TGTGCCAGCAGTTTCGGGCCCGGATGGAACACTGAAGCTTTCTTT. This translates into CASSFGPGWNTEAFF.

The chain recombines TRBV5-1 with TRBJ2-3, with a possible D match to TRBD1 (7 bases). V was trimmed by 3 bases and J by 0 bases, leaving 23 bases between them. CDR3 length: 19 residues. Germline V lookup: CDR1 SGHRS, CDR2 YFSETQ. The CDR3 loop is CASSSPGQTRLESTDTQYF. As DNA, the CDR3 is TGCGCCAGCAGCTCGCCGGGACAGACTAGGCTTGAAAGCACAGATACGCAGTATTTT. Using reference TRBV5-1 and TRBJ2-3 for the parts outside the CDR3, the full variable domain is KAGVTQTPRYLIKTRGQQVTLSCSPISGHRSVSWYQQTPGQGLQFLFEYFSETQRNKGNFPGRFSGRQFSNSRSEMNVSTLELGDSALYLCASSSPGQTRLESTDTQYFGPGTRLTVL.

CDR3 residues: CATSSDGGVYTQYF. The CDR3 DNA reads as TGTGCCACCAGCAGCGATGGGGGTGTATATACGCAGTATTTT. The chain is built from TRBV15 and TRBJ2-3, with D perhaps assigned TRBD1 or TRBD2 (5 bases each). CDR1 is LNHNV and CDR2 is YYDKDF in the germline V gene (reference sequence). The ends were cut back, 3 bases at V and 7 bases at J, with 14 bases in the middle. The CDR3 has 14 amino acids.